The T cell receptor beta chain under discussion was sequenced for a study of blood T cell repertoires in COVID-19. In the study overall: Researchers got acute and convalescent COVID-19 samples from the United States, Italy and Spain. PBMCs, B-cell-depleted T cells, or T cells provided the cDNA or gDNA that made up the material.

Repertoires were generated with immunoSEQ multiplex PCR, while TCRdb's copy carries only in-frame clones and drops some. The sample records over 150,000 clones, more than 65% being singletons. The clonotype was recovered from a man in his forties who had recovered from COVID-19. The sequenced material came from PBMCs or T cells enriched from blood (not recorded which).

The CDR3 here is CASSPAQAYNSPLHF. CDR3 DNA: TGTGCCAGCAGCCCGGCGCAGGCCTATAATTCACCCCTCCACTTT. V and J are TRBV6-5 and TRBJ1-6; no reliable D call. Germline V gene data show CDR1 as MNHEY and CDR2 as SVGAGI. Trimming removed 6 bases from V and 2 bases from J, with 11 bases in between. CDR3 length: 15 residues.